One sample yielded the 30 T cell receptor beta chains listed below, sequenced in a study of blood T cell repertoires in COVID-19. TCRdb's table, derived via immunoSEQ multiplex PCR, lists solely in-frame clones and lacks some. The sample shows about 120,000 clones, roughly 90% of them seen only once. Sequenced: peripheral blood. All receptors derive from a woman aged 55 to 70 with COVID-19, enrolled during active disease.

This clone was seen a few times. V and J are TRBV19 and TRBJ2-1, with 9 bases matching TRBD1. The V gene's germline CDR1 is LNHDA and CDR2 SQIVND (reference sequence). The CDR3 runs 17 residues. With V trimmed by 5 bases and J by 0 bases, 8 bases remained unmatched. CDR3 region: CASSSGQGLVSYNEQFF. The CDR3 nucleotides read TGTGCCAGTAGTTCGGGACAGGGCCTTGTCTCCTACAATGAGCAGTTCTTC.

The V call is TRBV5-6, the J call TRBJ2-5, with D perhaps TRBD1 (5 bases). This CDR3 comprises 14 residues. The V and J ends lost 4 bases and 0 bases respectively, with 10 bases between them. Germline CDR1 and CDR2: SGHDT and YYEEEE. The DNA of the CDR3 is TGTGCCAGCAGCCCACCGACAGACCAAGAGACCCAGTACTTC. This sequence encodes CASSPPTDQETQYF.

The gene calls are TRBV30 and TRBJ1-5; D may be TRBD1 (6 bases). The germline V gene has CDR1 GTSNPN and CDR2 SVGIG (reference sequence). V was shortened by 0 bases and J by 5 bases, with 11 bases between the two germline ends. There are 14 residues in the CDR3. CDR3 protein: CAWSVLTGHQPQHF. In DNA form, the CDR3 reads TGTGCCTGGAGTGTACTAACAGGGCATCAGCCCCAGCATTTT.

The chain is built from TRBV5-1 and TRBJ2-1; 9 bases map to TRBD1. This CDR3 contains 14 residues. The germline CDR1 and CDR2 sequences are SGHRS and YFSETQ. V shed 4 bases, J shed 6 bases, and the junction held 5 bases outside the gene matches. The CDR3 DNA is TGCGCCAGCAGCCCGGGACAGGGTTTCAATGAGCAGTTCTTC. It yields the protein CASSPGQGFNEQFF.

This chain links TRBV19 with TRBJ1-5, with 10 bases matching TRBD1. The J segment lost 6 bases and the V segment lost 9 bases, leaving 5 bases of the junction unmatched. Per the germline V gene, CDR1 is LNHDA and CDR2 is SQIVND (reference sequence). The CDR3 runs to 13 residues. The CDR3 nucleotides read TGTGCCAGCACGGGACAGGGGAGTCAGCCCCAGCATTTT. Its protein product is CASTGQGSQPQHF.

V is TRBV5-1 and J is TRBJ2-2, with D maybe TRBD1 (6 bases). The germline V gene encodes CDR1 SGHRS and CDR2 YFSETQ. This CDR3 spans 13 amino acids. V was shortened by 5 bases and J by 1 base, with 6 bases between the two germline ends. CDR3 residues: CASRGQNTGELFF. Written as DNA, the CDR3 is TGCGCCAGCAGGGGACAGAACACCGGGGAGCTGTTTTTT.

This clone was counted between two and nine times. The chain combines TRBV19 with TRBJ1-2; TRBD1 agrees at 7 bases. The V gene's germline CDR1 is LNHDA and CDR2 SQIVND (reference sequence). The CDR3 contains 13 residues. J lost 4 bases, V lost 5 bases, and 4 bases had no gene match. CDR3 bases: TGTGCCAGTAGTGAACAGGGGAGCTATGGCTACACCTTC. This encodes CASSEQGSYGYTF.

This chain uses TRBV4-2 with TRBJ2-1; 8 bases match TRBD2. Germline V lookup: CDR1 LGHNA, CDR2 YNFKEQ. CDR3 size: 16 residues. Losses at the gene ends were 0 bases for V and 5 bases for J; bases not matched to a gene: 6. CDR3 residues: CASSQDFGLANNEQFF. The CDR3 bases are TGTGCCAGCAGCCAAGATTTCGGACTAGCCAACAATGAGCAGTTCTTC.

This chain connects TRBV19 to TRBJ1-2; TRBD1 aligns across 8 bases. The length of the CDR3 is 17 residues. The ends lost 4 bases at V and 3 bases at J; junction bases unmatched: 13. In germline, CDR1 is LNHDA, CDR2 SQIVND (reference sequence). This chain's CDR3 is CASSRAGQVRSDYGYTF. The CDR3 DNA follows: TGTGCCAGTAGTAGGGCGGGACAGGTCCGCTCGGACTATGGCTACACCTTC.

The rearrangement joins TRBV3-1 (or the pseudogene TRBV3-2) to TRBJ2-7; D may be TRBD2 (6 bases). V was pared by 1 base and J by 4 bases, with 17 bases between. Per germline, CDR1 LGHDT and CDR2 YNNKEL (reference sequence). CDR3 length equals 16 residues. For the CDR3, the DNA is TGTGCCAGCAGCCAAGCTGACCGGGACTCCCCGTACGAGCAGTACTTC. This gives the protein CASSQADRDSPYEQYF.

This chain joins TRBV5-1 and TRBJ2-7; 7 bases agree with TRBD1. This CDR3 has 14 residues. Trimming removed 3 bases from V and 5 bases from J; junction bases left unmatched: 8. The germline gives CDR1 SGHRS, CDR2 YFSETQ. The CDR3 spells CASSSRQGLNEQYF. CDR3 coding DNA: TGCGCCAGCAGCTCACGACAGGGATTAAACGAGCAGTACTTC.

V and J are TRBV19 and TRBJ2-7, with 7 positions matching TRBD1. The germline CDR1 and CDR2 sequences are LNHDA and SQIVND (reference sequence). This CDR3 is built from 12 residues. With V trimmed by 5 bases and J by 3 bases, 1 base remained unmatched. As DNA, the CDR3 is TGTGCCAGTAGTCAGGGGGACTACGAGCAGTACTTC. It is translated as CASSQGDYEQYF.

The CDR3 sequence is CASSTPTSGFFGDTQYF. For the CDR3, the DNA is TGTGCCAGCAGTACCCCGACTAGCGGATTCTTTGGGGATACGCAGTATTTT. The J gene is TRBJ2-3, the V gene TRBV27; 9 bases align to TRBD2. This CDR3 has 17 amino acids. After removal of 5 bases from V and 6 bases from J, the junction contained 15 bases not matched to a gene. Germline V gene sequence: CDR1 MNHEY, CDR2 SMNVEV (reference sequence).

The chain uses TRBV6-5 and TRBJ2-1, with D perhaps matching TRBD1 (6 bases). The CDR3 has 13 amino acids. Germline V gene lookup returns CDR1 MNHEY and CDR2 SVGAGI. The ends were cut back, 5 bases at V and 10 bases at J, with 15 bases in the middle. In nucleotides, the CDR3 is TGTGCCAGCAGTCCTACAGGGTTGAACGAGCAGTTCTTC. It specifies CASSPTGLNEQFF.

The rearrangement uses TRBV12-3 or TRBV12-4 and TRBJ2-5; no clear D gene. CDR3 length: 12 amino acids. Trimming took off 6 bases at V and 5 bases at J, with 10 bases between the two ends. The CDR3 is CASRGMEETQYF. The DNA of the CDR3 is TGTGCCAGCAGAGGTATGGAGGAGACCCAGTACTTC.

The CDR3 is CAIRDYPPSTDTQYF. For the CDR3, the DNA is TGTGCCATCAGGGACTACCCTCCTAGCACAGATACGCAGTATTTT. The chain is built from TRBV10-3 and TRBJ2-3; possibly TRBD2 for D (6 bases). The V gene's germline CDR1 is ENHRY and CDR2 SYGVKD. V was trimmed by 6 bases and J by 0 bases, leaving 13 bases between them. The CDR3 spans 15 residues.

The chain couples TRBV13 to TRBJ2-1; perhaps TRBD2 as D (6 bases). V shed 0 bases and J shed 5 bases, with 14 bases lying between them. The CDR3 spans 16 residues. Germline CDR1 is PRHDT and CDR2 is FYEKMQ (reference sequence). The DNA for the CDR3 is TGTGCCAGCAGCTTAGGCCTGGGAGGACTTGACAATGAGCAGTTCTTC. Protein: CASSLGLGGLDNEQFF.

This clone has just one count. CDR3 region: CASSTPGTSGGANHEQFF. The CDR3 DNA reads as TGTGCCAGCAGCACTCCCGGGACTAGCGGGGGGGCCAATCATGAGCAGTTCTTC. The chain carries TRBV9 and TRBJ2-1; 16 nucleotides agree with TRBD2. From germline, CDR1 is SGDLS and CDR2 YYNGEE. The CDR3 totals 18 residues. The J segment lost 8 bases and the V segment lost 4 bases, leaving 12 bases of the junction unmatched. Based on the CDR3 plus reference TRBV9 and TRBJ2-1, the full variable domain is DSGVTQTPKHLITATGQRVTLRCSPRSGDLSVYWYQQSLDQGLQFLIQYYNGEERAKGNILERFSAQQFPDLHSELNLSSLELGDSALYFCASSTPGTSGGANHEQFFGPGTRLTVL.

The chain combines TRBV19 with TRBJ1-1, with D perhaps TRBD1 (6 bases). V was pared by 4 bases and J by 4 bases, with 16 bases between. The CDR3 is 15 residues long. In germline, CDR1 is LNHDA, CDR2 SQIVND (reference sequence). This CDR3 is CASSTLGGHGTEAFF. CDR3 bases: TGTGCCAGTAGTACGCTCGGGGGGCACGGCACTGAAGCTTTCTTT.

V is TRBV14 and J is TRBJ2-1; TRBD2 might be the D (5 bases). V was shortened by 6 bases and J by 13 bases, with 16 bases between the two germline ends. The length of the CDR3 is 12 residues. Germline V CDR1 and CDR2: SGHDN, FVKESK. The CDR3 loop is CASSSGVAIQFF. CDR3 nucleotides: TGTGCCAGCAGTTCCGGGGTAGCGATTCAGTTCTTC. Together with reference TRBV14 and TRBJ2-1, the CDR3 gives the full variable domain: EAGVTQFPSHSVIEKGQTVTLRCDPISGHDNLYWYRRVMGKEIKFLLHFVKESKQDESGMPNNRFLAERTGGTYSTLKVQPAELEDSGVYFCASSSGVAIQFFGPGTRLTVL.

The gene calls are TRBV9 and TRBJ2-7; 9 bases agree with TRBD1. This CDR3 has 14 residues. Germline V gene data show CDR1 as SGDLS and CDR2 as YYNGEE. Trimming at V came to 4 bases and at J to 5 bases, leaving 7 bases not matched to a gene. CDR3 protein: CASSSTGQGNEQYF. CDR3 nucleotides: TGTGCCAGCAGCTCTACGGGACAGGGAAACGAGCAGTACTTC.

V is TRBV19 and J is TRBJ1-1; no firm D call. Germline CDR1 LNHDA, CDR2 SQIVND (reference sequence). V was pared by 6 bases and J by 2 bases, with 13 bases between. The CDR3 is made up of 14 amino acids. The CDR3 DNA sequence: TGTGCCAGTAGATTTGTCTTGGCAAACACTGAAGCTTTCTTT. Translation gives CASRFVLANTEAFF.

The chain couples TRBV7-9 to TRBJ2-3; D is perhaps TRBD2 (5 bases). Per germline, CDR1 SEHNR and CDR2 FQNEAQ (reference sequence). The CDR3 extends over 12 amino acids. V was pared by 8 bases and J by 7 bases, with 13 bases between. The CDR3 region has the DNA TGTGCCAGCTTCATAACGGGAAATACGCAGTATTTT. Translation: CASFITGNTQYF. Looking up the rest from reference TRBV7-9 and TRBJ2-3 gives the full variable domain: DTGVSQNPRHKITKRGQNVTFRCDPISEHNRLYWYRQTLGQGPEFLTYFQNEAQLEKSRLLSDRFSAERPKGSFSTLEIQRTEQGDSAMYLCASFITGNTQYFGPGTRLTVL.

This clone was counted between two and nine times. The rearrangement uses TRBV18 and TRBJ1-5; perhaps TRBD1 as D (6 bases). The germline V and J ends were trimmed by 1 base and 2 bases, with 12 bases remaining between them. The CDR3 totals 16 residues. CDR1 is KGHSH, CDR2 LQKENI, per germline. The CDR3 sequence is CASSPRQAEGNQPQHF. The CDR3 nucleotides are TGTGCCAGCTCACCACGACAGGCGGAGGGCAATCAGCCCCAGCATTTT. The full variable domain, with the rest looked up from reference TRBV18 and TRBJ1-5, is NAGVMQNPRHLVRRRGQEARLRCSPMKGHSHVYWYRQLPEEGLKFMVYLQKENIIDESGMPKERFSAEFPKEGPSILRIQQVVRGDSAAYFCASSPRQAEGNQPQHFGDGTRLSIL.

The chain couples TRBV18 to TRBJ1-6; perhaps TRBD1 as D (5 bases). V dropped 1 base and J dropped 7 bases, with 14 bases sitting between them. This CDR3 is built from 16 residues. Germline assignment: CDR1 KGHSH and CDR2 LQKENI. The CDR3 DNA is TGTGCCAGCTCACCACGGCCCGGGGGTGAGAATTCACCCCTCCACTTT. This codes for CASSPRPGGENSPLHF. The whole variable domain, filled in from reference TRBV18 and TRBJ1-6, reads NAGVMQNPRHLVRRRGQEARLRCSPMKGHSHVYWYRQLPEEGLKFMVYLQKENIIDESGMPKERFSAEFPKEGPSILRIQQVVRGDSAAYFCASSPRPGGENSPLHFGNGTRLTVT.

The V gene is TRBV6-5, the J gene TRBJ1-2; 7 bases align to TRBD1. This CDR3 comprises 15 residues. V shed 2 bases, J shed 0 bases, and the junction held 3 bases outside the gene matches. In germline, CDR1 is MNHEY, CDR2 SVGAGI. The CDR3 region is CASSYGQVANYGYTF. CDR3 sequence (DNA): TGTGCCAGCAGTTACGGACAGGTTGCTAACTATGGCTACACCTTC.

This chain uses TRBV5-1 with TRBJ1-1, with 9 nucleotides matching TRBD1. J gave up 7 bases and V 3 bases, and 13 bases lay outside the gene matches. The CDR3 has 16 amino acids. CDR1 SGHRS and CDR2 YFSETQ come from the germline V gene. The CDR3 loop is CASSYAVGTGSGEAFF. The CDR3 DNA follows: TGCGCCAGCAGCTACGCCGTTGGGACAGGGAGCGGTGAAGCTTTCTTT.

The chain joins TRBV19 to TRBJ2-1; D is possibly TRBD2 (6 bases). The CDR3 spans 13 residues. The germline V gene encodes CDR1 LNHDA and CDR2 SQIVND (reference sequence). Trimming removed 4 bases from V and 11 bases from J, with 15 bases in between. The DNA for the CDR3 is TGTGCCAGTAGTAAAACTAGCTACTCACAGCAGTTCTTC. It specifies CASSKTSYSQQFF.

This clone was counted only a few times. The chain has TRBV13 and TRBJ1-6; TRBD1 agrees at 8 bases. The CDR3 contains 16 residues. V dropped 3 bases and J dropped 8; count of bases not matched to a gene: 9. Looked up from germline, CDR1 is PRHDT and CDR2 is FYEKMQ (reference sequence). As DNA, the CDR3 is TGTGCCAGCAGCTTCAGGGGGCGCGGGTACGATTCACCCCTCCACTTT. Protein product: CASSFRGRGYDSPLHF. The full variable domain, in which reference TRBV13 and TRBJ1-6 provide the parts outside the CDR3, is AAGVIQSPRHLIKEKRETATLKCYPIPRHDTVYWYQQGPGQDPQFLISFYEKMQSDKGSIPDRFSAQQFSDYHSELNMSSLELGDSALYFCASSFRGRGYDSPLHFGNGTRLTVT.

The chain carries TRBV5-4 and TRBJ2-4; 7 bases are a match to TRBD1. The germline CDR1 and CDR2 sequences are SGHNT and YYREEE (reference sequence). The trim removed 0 bases at V and 1 base at J, leaving 1 base unmatched. CDR3 size: 15 residues. CDR3 sequence: CASSLEQGAKNIQYF. Here the CDR3 DNA reads TGTGCCAGCAGCTTGGAACAGGGGGCCAAAAACATTCAGTACTTC.